The 23 T cell receptor beta chains below were found in one sample sequenced in a study of identical twins. In TCRdb, the 5' RACE reads were re-called with MiXCR into one record per CDR3 protein. The table has around 280,000 distinct CDR3 sequences, more than 6.5% seen once. The sample also formed part of further work on yellow fever vaccine responses in identical twins.

What was sequenced was memory (CD45RO+) T cells sorted from blood. The receptor set was obtained from a woman under 30 in good health.

This clonotype was recorded many times. V and J are TRBV4-1 and TRBJ2-7; D might be TRBD2 (6 bases). The length of the CDR3 is 15 residues. Germline CDR1 MGHRA, CDR2 YSYEKL. Trimming left V 4 bases short and J 0 bases short, with 13 bases between. CDR3 protein: CASSLQVSGSYEQYF. The CDR3 DNA is TGCGCCAGCAGCCTGCAGGTTAGCGGCTCCTACGAGCAGTACTTC.

J is TRBJ2-7 and V is TRBV10-3; 9 bases align to TRBD1. Germline V gives CDR1 ENHRY, CDR2 SYGVKD. V dropped 10 bases and J dropped 4; count of bases not matched to a gene: 5. The CDR3 has 12 residues. The chain's CDR3 is CATGTGTYEQYV. CDR3 DNA sequence: TGTGCCACGGGGACAGGGACATACGAGCAGTACGTC.

This clonotype came up many times. V usage is TRBV7-8 and J usage is TRBJ1-5, with 7 bases matching TRBD1. With 1 base clipped from V and 3 bases from J, the junction kept 3 bases outside the gene matches. This CDR3 comprises 15 residues. The V gene's germline CDR1 is SGHVS and CDR2 FQNEAQ. CDR3 sequence (DNA): TGTGCCAGCAGCTTAGGGACAGGAAACAATCAGCCCCAGCATTTT. Its translation: CASSLGTGNNQPQHF.

This clonotype was seen more than once but under ten times. The chain carries TRBV20-1 and TRBJ2-3; 8 bases align to TRBD2. CDR3 length: 16 residues. Germline lookup yields CDR1 DFQATT and CDR2 SNEGSKA (reference sequence). J lost 4 bases, V lost 2 bases, and 11 bases had no gene match. The CDR3 here is CSARHQAGGGADTQYF. The CDR3 nucleotides are TGCAGTGCTAGACACCAGGCGGGGGGCGGCGCAGATACGCAGTATTTT.

This clonotype was seen a few times. The rearrangement links TRBV21-1 to TRBJ2-1; the table's D gene call, TRBD1, was not cross checked with the DNA. TRBV21-1 is a listed pseudogene. This CDR3 spans 16 amino acids. The CDR3 spells CASSSPNFYTGNEQFF. CDR3 DNA: TGTGCCAGCAGCAGCCCCAATTTTTATACGGGCAATGAGCAGTTCTTC.

This clonotype was seen a handful of times. The gene calls are TRBV15 and TRBJ1-2; 7 nucleotides agree with TRBD1. This CDR3 has 15 residues. V lost 0 bases, J lost 4 bases, and 5 bases stayed unmatched. Germline CDR1 and CDR2: LNHNV and YYDKDF (reference sequence). The CDR3 nucleotides are TGTGCCACCAGCAGAGATGGGCAGGGGGGCTATGGCTACACCTTC. This sequence encodes CATSRDGQGGYGYTF.

This clonotype was counted between two and nine times. This chain uses TRBV7-9 with TRBJ1-1; D not certain. The germline gives CDR1 SEHNR, CDR2 FQNEAQ (reference sequence). The V and J ends lost 5 bases and 0 bases respectively, with 10 bases between them. CDR3 length: 14 residues. The CDR3 bases are TGTGCCAGCAGCCCCACGGACCTGAACACTGAAGCTTTCTTT. It encodes CASSPTDLNTEAFF.

The chain is built from TRBV11-2 and TRBJ2-7, with 10 bases lining up with TRBD1. The CDR3 totals 15 residues. The ends lost 1 base at V and 6 bases at J; junction bases unmatched: 6. CDR1 and CDR2 (germline): SGHAT, FQNNGV. Here the CDR3 reads CASSLAWTGGSEQYF. CDR3 in DNA: TGTGCCAGCAGCTTAGCTTGGACAGGGGGTTCCGAGCAGTACTTC.

This chain joins TRBV2 and TRBJ2-6; D possibly corresponds to TRBD1 (5 bases). The CDR3 loop spans 14 amino acids. Germline V CDR1 and CDR2: SNHLY, FYNNEI. The V and J ends lost 9 bases and 1 base respectively, with 10 bases between them. This CDR3 reads CARLAGSGANVLTF. In DNA, the CDR3 is TGTGCCAGATTAGCAGGGTCTGGGGCCAACGTCCTGACTTTC.

CDR3 residues: CSARAGLGGAEKLFF. In DNA form, the CDR3 reads TGCAGTGCTAGAGCAGGGTTGGGAGGGGCTGAAAAACTGTTTTTT. The rearrangement uses TRBV20-1 and TRBJ1-4; D possibly corresponds to TRBD1 (5 bases). Trimming took off 1 base at V and 7 bases at J, with 16 bases between the two ends. There are 15 residues in the CDR3. Germline loops: CDR1 DFQATT, CDR2 SNEGSKA (reference sequence).

For this clonotype: A read error may explain this, as a much larger clone is one base away. The chain links TRBV5-1 to TRBJ2-6, with D tentatively TRBD1 or TRBD2 (5 bases each). This CDR3 is 14 amino acids long. The V gene's germline CDR1 is SGHRS and CDR2 YFSETQ. The CDR3 reads CASARVAGADVLTF. The CDR3, as DNA: TGCGCCAGCGCGAGGGTAGCTGGGGCCGACGTCCTGACTTTC.

This clonotype has at least ten counts. The CDR3 here is CASSQDSANSPLHF. The CDR3 DNA is TGTGCCAGCAGTCAGGACAGTGCGAATTCACCCCTCCACTTT. The rearrangement uses TRBV6-1 and TRBJ1-6, with a weak D call TRBD1 (6 bases). In germline, CDR1 is MNHNS, CDR2 SASEGT. The V and J ends lost 5 bases and 7 bases respectively, with 12 bases between them. This CDR3 spans 14 amino acids.

In this sample, this clonotype turned up many times. The genes are TRBV3-1 and TRBJ2-5; perhaps TRBD2 as D (6 bases). Deletions cut 2 bases from V and 5 bases from J, with 15 bases between. CDR1 is LGHDT, CDR2 YNNKEL, per germline (reference sequence). The CDR3 extends over 15 amino acids. CDR3: CASSQWAGAGETQYF. DNA for the CDR3: TGTGCCAGCAGCCAATGGGCCGGGGCGGGGGAGACCCAGTACTTC.

This clonotype was found many times. The chain is built from TRBV9 and TRBJ1-2; perhaps TRBD1 as D (6 bases). Trimming took 4 bases from V and 4 from J, leaving 14 bases between them. The CDR3 loop spans 14 amino acids. The germline CDR1 and CDR2 sequences are SGDLS and YYNGEE. The CDR3 nucleotides read TGTGCCAGCAGCCCGAAACAGGGCCCCTATGGCTACACCTTC. It is translated as CASSPKQGPYGYTF.

Ten or more counts support this clonotype. This chain joins TRBV11-3 and TRBJ2-1; D call uncertain. Trimming cost V 3 bases and J 5 bases, with 8 bases left between them. The CDR3 is 13 amino acids. Germline CDR1 and CDR2: SGHNT and YENEEA. The CDR3, as DNA: TGTGCCAGCAGCTTCGGCGTCCACAATGAGCAGTTCTTC. It codes for CASSFGVHNEQFF. Full variable domain (outside the CDR3, taken from reference TRBV11-3 and TRBJ2-1): EAGVVQSPRYKIIEKKQPVAFWCNPISGHNTLYWYLQNLGQGPELLIRYENEEAVDDSQLPKDRFSAERLKGVDSTLKIQPAELGDSAVYLCASSFGVHNEQFFGPGTRLTVL.

This clonotype was found a few times. The rearrangement links TRBV29-1 to TRBJ1-4; D remains ambiguous. This CDR3 has 13 residues. CDR1 is SQVTM, CDR2 ANQGSEA, per germline. The V end lost 4 bases, the J end lost 3 bases, and 9 bases lay between the germline ends. This CDR3 is CSVVTASNEKLFF. The CDR3 nucleotides read TGCAGCGTTGTCACAGCTTCTAATGAAAAACTGTTTTTT.

This clonotype occurred a few times. The chain links TRBV5-1 to TRBJ2-3, with D perhaps being TRBD1 or TRBD2 (5 bases each). CDR1 and CDR2 from the germline V gene are SGHRS and YFSETQ. V was shortened by 1 base and J by 3 bases, with 12 bases between the two germline ends. This CDR3 has 15 residues. The CDR3 sequence: CASSLSLGETDTQYF. DNA of the CDR3: TGCGCCAGCAGCTTGTCGCTAGGGGAGACAGATACGCAGTATTTT.

This clonotype was seen ten or more times. The chain links TRBV5-1 to TRBJ2-1; TRBD1 agrees at 9 bases. V lost 2 bases to trimming and J lost 7 bases; unmatched junction nucleotides: 4. Per the germline V gene, CDR1 is SGHRS and CDR2 is YFSETQ. CDR3 length: 14 residues. CDR3 sequence reads: CASSLTGGINEQFF. The CDR3 DNA is TGCGCCAGCAGCTTAACAGGGGGCATTAATGAGCAGTTCTTC.

In this sample, this clonotype turned up many times. The V and J genes are TRBV5-6 and TRBJ2-2, with D hard to call. The germline V gene has CDR1 SGHDT and CDR2 YYEEEE. With 6 bases removed from V and 0 bases from J, the gap between germline ends came to 9 bases. The CDR3 runs to 14 residues. CDR3 nucleotides: TGTGCCAGCACGCGCCGTTCGAACACCGGGGAGCTGTTTTTT. Protein: CASTRRSNTGELFF.

This chain uses TRBV28 with TRBJ2-5, with 7 bases that match TRBD1. The CDR3 contains 14 residues. J was trimmed by 4 bases and V by 4 bases; bases with no gene match: 6. From germline, CDR1 is MDHEN and CDR2 SYDVKM. The CDR3 DNA is TGTGCCAGCAGTTCCAAGGGGGCAGGAGAGACCCAGTACTTC. Residues: CASSSKGAGETQYF.

This clonotype has only a few counts. CDR3 coding DNA: TGTGCCAGCAGTTCAGTCCAGGGGGCGTTGACCGGGGAGCTGTTTTTT. Amino acid sequence: CASSSVQGALTGELFF. The rearrangement links TRBV12-3 or TRBV12-4 to TRBJ2-2; 8 nucleotides match TRBD1. The J segment lost 5 bases and the V segment lost 4 bases, leaving 9 bases of the junction unmatched. There are 16 residues in the CDR3.

This clonotype was detected only a few times. The rearrangement uses TRBV9 and TRBJ2-1; 7 positions match TRBD2. Trimming removed 0 bases from V and 0 bases from J; junction bases left unmatched: 3. Germline V gene sequence: CDR1 SGDLS, CDR2 YYNGEE. The length of the CDR3 is 16 residues. The CDR3 DNA is TGTGCCAGCAGCGTAGTTGGGGGGGGCTCCTACAATGAGCAGTTCTTC. This gives the protein CASSVVGGGSYNEQFF.

The sample holds many counts of this clonotype. The chain couples TRBV6-5 to TRBJ2-2; D unclear. Germline V gene data show CDR1 as MNHEY and CDR2 as SVGAGI. V was trimmed by 4 bases and J by 4 bases, leaving 7 bases between them. This CDR3 has 13 amino acids. CDR3 DNA: TGTGCCAGCAGTTTGCCTATCACCGGGGAGCTGTTTTTT. Translated: CASSLPITGELFF.